What follows are 6 T cell receptor beta chains derived from one specimen sequenced in a study of blood T cells in healthy people across ages. A sample-barcoded 5' primer and a J-beta primer mix were used in a second PCR of roughly 6 to 12 cycles. TCRdb re-called the 5' RACE reads with MiXCR, one entry per CDR3 protein. This sample has around 800,000 distinct CDR3 sequences; roughly 50% occur once, and the top ten carry around 40%. The sequenced sample consisted of blood. These receptors were obtained from an elderly man in good health.

The chain uses TRBV14 and TRBJ2-5, with D tentatively TRBD1 (7 bases). With the DNA end fitting TRBJ2-7 better, the J assignment may be wrong. The CDR3 has 15 amino acids. Germline CDR1 SGHDN, CDR2 FVKESK. CDR3 sequence: CASSQGATGRYEQYF. The CDR3 coding sequence is TGTGCCAGCAGCCAAGGGGCGACAGGGAGGTACGAGCAGTACTTC.

The chain has TRBV29-1 and TRBJ2-7, with D possibly being TRBD2 (5 bases). V was pared by 0 bases and J by 1 base, with 13 bases between. There are 15 residues in the CDR3. CDR1 and CDR2 from the germline V gene are SQVTM and ANQGSEA. The CDR3 region has the DNA TGCAGCGTTGAAGATCCTGGTTCGGGGTCCTACGAGCAGTACTTC. Encoded protein: CSVEDPGSGSYEQYF.

This clonotype was recorded a few times. This rearrangement joins TRBV4-2 to TRBJ2-7; a possible D gene is TRBD1 (5 bases). This CDR3 comprises 18 residues. Trimming left V 0 bases short and J 1 base short, with 19 bases between. Germline CDR1 and CDR2: LGHNA and YNFKEQ. The DNA of the CDR3 is TGTGCCAGCAGCCAAGATCGGCCGTACAAAAAGGGGTCCTACGAGCAGTACTTC. This codes for CASSQDRPYKKGSYEQYF.

The rearrangement uses TRBV24-1 and TRBJ2-1; 10 bases map to TRBD1. The CDR3 has 14 residues. V shed 5 bases, J shed 8 bases, and the junction held 5 bases outside the gene matches. Per germline, CDR1 KGHDR and CDR2 SFDVKD. This chain's CDR3 is CATSAGTGDDEQFF. The DNA for the CDR3 is TGTGCCACCAGTGCCGGGACAGGGGACGATGAGCAGTTCTTC.

This clonotype appeared a few times. The DNA for the CDR3 is TGCAGCGTTGAAAACAGGGGGGTTGGCACGCAGTATTTT. Amino acids: CSVENRGVGTQYF. The chain couples TRBV29-1 to TRBJ2-3, with 8 bases identical to TRBD1. Germline values: CDR1 SQVTM, CDR2 ANQGSEA. The CDR3 extends over 13 amino acids. V lost 2 bases to trimming and J lost 9 bases; unmatched junction nucleotides: 7.

This clonotype occurred a few times. The chain recombines TRBV6-6 with TRBJ2-6; 10 nucleotides agree with TRBD2. The CDR3 is made up of 17 amino acids. Germline V CDR1 and CDR2: MNHNY, SVGAGI (reference sequence). V shed 4 bases and J 2 bases; nucleotides not matched to a gene: 5. CDR3 region: CASSSSGSRPGANVLTF. Written as DNA, the CDR3 is TGTGCCAGCAGTTCTAGCGGGAGTCGTCCTGGGGCCAACGTCCTGACTTTC.